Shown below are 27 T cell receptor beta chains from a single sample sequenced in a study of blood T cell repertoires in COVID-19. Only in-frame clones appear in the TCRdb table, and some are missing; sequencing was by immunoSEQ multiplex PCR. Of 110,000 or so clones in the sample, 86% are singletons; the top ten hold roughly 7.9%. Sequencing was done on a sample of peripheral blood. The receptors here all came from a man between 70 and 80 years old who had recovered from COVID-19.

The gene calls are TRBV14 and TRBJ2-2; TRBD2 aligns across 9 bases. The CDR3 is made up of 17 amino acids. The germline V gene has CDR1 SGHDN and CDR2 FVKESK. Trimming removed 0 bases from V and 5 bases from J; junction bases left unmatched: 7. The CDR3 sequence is CASSQDWGSGGTGELFF. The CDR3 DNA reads TGTGCCAGCAGCCAAGATTGGGGCAGCGGGGGGACCGGGGAGCTGTTTTTT.

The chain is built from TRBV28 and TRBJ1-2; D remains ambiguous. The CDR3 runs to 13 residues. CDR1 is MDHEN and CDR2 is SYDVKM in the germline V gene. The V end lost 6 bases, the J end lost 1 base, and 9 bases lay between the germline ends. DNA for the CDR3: TGTGCCAGCAGCCCACAGCATAACTATGGCTACACCTTC. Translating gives CASSPQHNYGYTF.

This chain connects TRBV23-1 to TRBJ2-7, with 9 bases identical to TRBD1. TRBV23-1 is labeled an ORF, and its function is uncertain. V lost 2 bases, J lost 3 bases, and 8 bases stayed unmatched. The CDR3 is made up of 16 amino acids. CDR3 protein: CASSQTPGQGLYEQYF. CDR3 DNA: TGCGCCAGCAGTCAAACGCCGGGACAGGGACTCTACGAGCAGTACTTC.

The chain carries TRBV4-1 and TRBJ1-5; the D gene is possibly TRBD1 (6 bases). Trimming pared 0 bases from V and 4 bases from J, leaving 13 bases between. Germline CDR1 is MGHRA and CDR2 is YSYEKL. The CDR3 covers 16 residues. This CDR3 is CASSQDLGRGNQPQHF. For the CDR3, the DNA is TGCGCCAGCAGCCAAGATCTGGGGAGGGGGAATCAGCCCCAGCATTTT.

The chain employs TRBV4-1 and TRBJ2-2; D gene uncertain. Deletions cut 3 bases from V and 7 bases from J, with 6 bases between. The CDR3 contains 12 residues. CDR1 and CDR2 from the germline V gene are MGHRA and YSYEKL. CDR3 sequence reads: CASSHSIGELFF. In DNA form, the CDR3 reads TGCGCCAGCAGCCATTCCATCGGGGAGCTGTTTTTT.

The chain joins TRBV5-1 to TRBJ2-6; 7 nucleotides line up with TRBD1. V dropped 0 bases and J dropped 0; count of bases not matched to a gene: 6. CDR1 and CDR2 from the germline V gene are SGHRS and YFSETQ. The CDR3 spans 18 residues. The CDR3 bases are TGCGCCAGCAGCTTGGGATGGGACAGCCTCTCTGGGGCCAACGTCCTGACTTTC. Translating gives CASSLGWDSLSGANVLTF.

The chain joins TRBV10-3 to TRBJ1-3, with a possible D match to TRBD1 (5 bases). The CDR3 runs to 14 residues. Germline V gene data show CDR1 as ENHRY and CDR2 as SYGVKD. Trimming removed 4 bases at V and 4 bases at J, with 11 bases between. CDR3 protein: CAISAGGRGNTIYF. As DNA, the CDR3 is TGTGCCATCAGTGCCGGGGGTCGGGGAAACACCATATATTTT.

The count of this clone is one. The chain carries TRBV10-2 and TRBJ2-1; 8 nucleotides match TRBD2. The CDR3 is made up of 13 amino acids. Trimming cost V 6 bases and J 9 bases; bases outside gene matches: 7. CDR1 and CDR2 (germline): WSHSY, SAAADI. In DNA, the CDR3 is TGCGCCAGCAGGACTAGCGTGGGTAGTGAGCAGTTCTTC. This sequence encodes CASRTSVGSEQFF.

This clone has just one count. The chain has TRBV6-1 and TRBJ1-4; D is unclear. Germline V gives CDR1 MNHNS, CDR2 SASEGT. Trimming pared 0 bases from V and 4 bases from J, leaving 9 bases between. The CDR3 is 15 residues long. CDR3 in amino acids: CASSEARVFNEKLFF. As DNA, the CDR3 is TGTGCCAGCAGTGAAGCGCGGGTTTTTAATGAAAAACTGTTTTTT.

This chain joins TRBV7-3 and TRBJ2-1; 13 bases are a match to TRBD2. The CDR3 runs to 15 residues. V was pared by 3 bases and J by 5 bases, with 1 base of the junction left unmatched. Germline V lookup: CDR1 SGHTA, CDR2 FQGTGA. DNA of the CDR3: TGTGCCAGCAGCTTCGGACTAGCGGGAGACAATGAGCAGTTCTTC. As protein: CASSFGLAGDNEQFF.

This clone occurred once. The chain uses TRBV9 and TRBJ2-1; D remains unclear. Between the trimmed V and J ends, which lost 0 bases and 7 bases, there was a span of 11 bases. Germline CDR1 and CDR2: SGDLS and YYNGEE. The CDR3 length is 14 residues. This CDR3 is CASSVGGRMNEQFF. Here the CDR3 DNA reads TGTGCCAGCAGCGTAGGCGGTAGAATGAATGAGCAGTTCTTC.

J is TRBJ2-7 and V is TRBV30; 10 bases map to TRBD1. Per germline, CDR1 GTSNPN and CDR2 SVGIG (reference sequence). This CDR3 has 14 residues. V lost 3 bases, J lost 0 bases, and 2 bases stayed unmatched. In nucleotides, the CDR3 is TGTGCCTGGAGGGACAGGGGGACCTCCTACGAGCAGTACTTC. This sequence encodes CAWRDRGTSYEQYF.

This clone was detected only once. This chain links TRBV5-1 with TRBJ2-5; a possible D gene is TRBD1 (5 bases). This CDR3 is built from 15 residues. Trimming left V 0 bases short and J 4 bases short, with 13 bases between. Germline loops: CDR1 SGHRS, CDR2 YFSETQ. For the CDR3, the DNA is TGCGCCAGCAGCTTGGGCTCAGGGCCACGAGAGACCCAGTACTTC. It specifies CASSLGSGPRETQYF.

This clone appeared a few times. The CDR3 DNA reads as TGTGCCAGCAGGGCCGAGGCAGATACGCAGTATTTT. It encodes CASRAEADTQYF. The V gene is TRBV3-1 (or the pseudogene TRBV3-2), the J gene TRBJ2-3; D gene uncertain. Deletions cut 6 bases from V and 4 bases from J, with 8 bases between. Germline V gene data show CDR1 as LGHDT and CDR2 as YNNKEL (reference sequence). CDR3 length: 12 amino acids.

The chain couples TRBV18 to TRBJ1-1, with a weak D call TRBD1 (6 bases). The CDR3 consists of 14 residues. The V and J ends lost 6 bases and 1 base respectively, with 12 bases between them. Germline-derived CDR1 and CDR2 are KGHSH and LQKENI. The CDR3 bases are TGTGCCAGCTCCGCCTCCAGGGGGAACACTGAAGCTTTCTTT. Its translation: CASSASRGNTEAFF.

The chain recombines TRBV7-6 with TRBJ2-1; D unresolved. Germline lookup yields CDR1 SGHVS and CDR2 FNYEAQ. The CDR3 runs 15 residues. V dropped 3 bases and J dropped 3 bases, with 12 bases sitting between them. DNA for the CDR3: TGTGCCAGCAGCTTTTCCGGGTATCTCTACAATGAGCAGTTCTTC. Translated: CASSFSGYLYNEQFF.

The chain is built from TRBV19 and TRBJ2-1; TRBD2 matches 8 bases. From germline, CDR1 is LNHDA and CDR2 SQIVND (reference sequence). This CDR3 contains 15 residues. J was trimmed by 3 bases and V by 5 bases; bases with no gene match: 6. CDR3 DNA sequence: TGTGCCAGTAGTTCGGGGGGGAGGGACTACAATGAGCAGTTCTTC. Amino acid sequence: CASSSGGRDYNEQFF.

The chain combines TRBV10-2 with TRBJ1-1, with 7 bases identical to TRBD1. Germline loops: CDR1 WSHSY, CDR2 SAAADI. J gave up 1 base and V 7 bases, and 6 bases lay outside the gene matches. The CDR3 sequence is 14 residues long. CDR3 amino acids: CASNPQGRNTEAFF. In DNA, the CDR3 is TGCGCCAGCAACCCACAGGGGAGGAACACTGAAGCTTTCTTT.

In DNA, the CDR3 is TGTGCCAGCAGTTTGATATGGGCAGGTGGTTCTAACTATGGCTACACCTTC. Translating gives CASSLIWAGGSNYGYTF. The genes are TRBV2 and TRBJ1-2; D is unresolved. The germline V and J ends were trimmed by 5 bases and 0 bases, with 19 bases remaining between them. The germline gives CDR1 SNHLY, CDR2 FYNNEI. The CDR3 totals 17 residues.

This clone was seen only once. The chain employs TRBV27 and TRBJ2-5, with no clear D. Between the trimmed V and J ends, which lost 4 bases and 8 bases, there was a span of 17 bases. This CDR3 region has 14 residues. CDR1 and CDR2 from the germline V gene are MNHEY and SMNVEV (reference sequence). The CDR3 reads CASSSIWASGTQYF. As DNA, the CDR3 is TGTGCCAGCAGTTCAATCTGGGCCTCCGGTACCCAGTACTTC.

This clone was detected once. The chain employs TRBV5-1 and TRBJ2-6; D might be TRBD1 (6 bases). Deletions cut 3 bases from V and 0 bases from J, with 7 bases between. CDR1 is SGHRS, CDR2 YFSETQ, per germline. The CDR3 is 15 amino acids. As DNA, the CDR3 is TGCGCCAGCAGCTCGGACAGCTCTGGGGCCAACGTCCTGACTTTC. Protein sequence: CASSSDSSGANVLTF.

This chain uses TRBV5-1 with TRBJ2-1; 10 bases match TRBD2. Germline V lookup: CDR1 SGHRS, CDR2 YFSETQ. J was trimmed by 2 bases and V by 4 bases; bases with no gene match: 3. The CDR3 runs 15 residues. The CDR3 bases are TGCGCCAGCAGCCAACTAGCGGGAACCTACAATGAGCAGTTCTTC. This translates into CASSQLAGTYNEQFF.

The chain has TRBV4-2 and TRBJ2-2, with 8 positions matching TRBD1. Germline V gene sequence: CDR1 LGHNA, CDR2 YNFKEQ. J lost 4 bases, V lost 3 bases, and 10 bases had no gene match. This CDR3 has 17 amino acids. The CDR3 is CASSHYLGDRLTGELFF. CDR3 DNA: TGTGCCAGCAGCCATTACCTGGGGGACAGGCTCACCGGGGAGCTGTTTTTT.

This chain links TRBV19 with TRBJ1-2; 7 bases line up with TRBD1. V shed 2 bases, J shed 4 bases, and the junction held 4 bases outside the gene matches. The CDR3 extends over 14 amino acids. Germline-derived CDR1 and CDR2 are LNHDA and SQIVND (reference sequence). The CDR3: CASSIQDRIYGYTF. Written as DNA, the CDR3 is TGTGCCAGTAGTATACAGGACAGGATCTATGGCTACACCTTC. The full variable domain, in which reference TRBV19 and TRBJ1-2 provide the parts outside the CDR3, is DGGITQSPKYLFRKEGQNVTLSCEQNLNHDAMYWYRQDPGQGLRLIYYSQIVNDFQKGDIAEGYSVSREKKESFPLTVTSAQKNPTAFYLCASSIQDRIYGYTFGSGTRLTVV.

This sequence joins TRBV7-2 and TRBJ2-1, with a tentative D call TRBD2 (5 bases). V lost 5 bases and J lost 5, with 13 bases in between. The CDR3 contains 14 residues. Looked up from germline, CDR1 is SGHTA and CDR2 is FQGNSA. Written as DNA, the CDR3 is TGTGCCAGCAGCAAACCCGGAGGCGACAATGAGCAGTTCTTC. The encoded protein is CASSKPGGDNEQFF. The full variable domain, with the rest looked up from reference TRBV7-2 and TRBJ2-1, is GAGVSQSPSNKVTEKGKDVELRCDPISGHTALYWYRQSLGQGLEFLIYFQGNSAPDKSGLPSDRFSAERTGGSVSTLTIQRTQQEDSAVYLCASSKPGGDNEQFFGPGTRLTVL.

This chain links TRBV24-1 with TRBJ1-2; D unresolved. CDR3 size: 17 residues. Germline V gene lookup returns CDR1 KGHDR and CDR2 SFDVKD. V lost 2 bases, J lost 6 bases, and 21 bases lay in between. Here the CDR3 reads CATSDSAPTVGLNGYTF. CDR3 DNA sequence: TGTGCCACCAGTGATTCCGCCCCAACAGTGGGCTTGAATGGCTACACCTTC.

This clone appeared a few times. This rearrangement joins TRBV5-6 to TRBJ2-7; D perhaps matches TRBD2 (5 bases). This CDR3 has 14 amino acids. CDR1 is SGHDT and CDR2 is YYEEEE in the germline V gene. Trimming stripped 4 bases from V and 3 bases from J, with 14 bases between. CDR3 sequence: CASSKGLVGYEQYF. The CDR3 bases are TGTGCCAGCAGCAAAGGACTTGTGGGCTACGAGCAGTACTTC.